The rows below give T cell receptor beta chains drawn from one sample of a study of technical replicates of blood from several donors. The repertoire was sequenced with immunoSEQ multiplex PCR; TCRdb's copy has only in-frame clones and lacks some. This table holds nearly 80,000 clones, about 92% found once. The sample taken for sequencing was T cells isolated from PBMCs. The receptors come from a human donor in good health. Both conserved end residues are part of each CDR3. The order of the fields is J gene, V gene, D gene, clone size, CDR3 protein, CDR3 DNA. The D gene is left open where the match is weak. Clone size appears in some rows only: once, few, many, or a class for an expanded clone.

TRBJ1-1	TRBV18	.	.	CASSPPARANTEAFF	TGTGCCAGCTCACCACCGGCGAGGGCTAACACTGAAGCTTTCTTT
TRBJ2-6	TRBV10-3	.	.	CAIPGSPRSGANVLTF	TGTGCCATCCCAGGGTCCCCCCGCTCTGGGGCCAACGTCCTGACTTTC
TRBJ2-7	TRBV10-3	.	.	CAISFSRSYEQYF	TGTGCCATCAGTTTTTCACGGAGCTACGAGCAGTACTTC
TRBJ2-7	TRBV7-2	TRBD2	.	CASSWRAGYPSEQYF	TGTGCCAGCAGCTGGCGAGCGGGATATCCCTCCGAGCAGTACTTC
TRBJ1-2	TRBV7-9	.	.	CASRSRGDPNYGYTF	TGTGCCAGCAGAAGCAGGGGCGACCCCAACTATGGCTACACCTTC
TRBJ2-7	TRBV15	TRBD1	once	CATSGGQAYEQYF	TGTGCCACCAGCGGAGGACAGGCCTACGAGCAGTACTTC
TRBJ1-5	TRBV7-9	.	.	CASSLEGGNQPQHF	TGTGCCAGCAGCTTAGAGGGAGGCAATCAGCCCCAGCATTTT
TRBJ1-5	TRBV2	.	.	CASNLIGSGQPQHF	TGTGCCAGCAATCTAATCGGGTCCGGCCAGCCCCAGCATTTT
TRBJ2-7	TRBV6-5	.	.	CASSYSREQYF	TGTGCCAGCAGTTACTCCAGGGAGCAGTACTTC
TRBJ2-7	TRBV6-6	.	.	CASSSSLSPGEQYF	TGTGCCAGCAGTTCGTCCCTTAGTCCGGGCGAGCAGTACTTC
TRBJ1-2	TRBV6-1	.	.	CASSVFRGYTF	TGTGCCAGCAGTGTCTTCAGGGGCTACACCTTC
TRBJ1-5	TRBV6-5	.	.	CASSSRGGRPGQPQHF	TGTGCCAGCAGTTCCCGGGGGGGAAGGCCGGGGCAGCCCCAGCATTTT
TRBJ2-7	TRBV29-1	TRBD2	.	CSVSSGTYEQYF	TGCAGCGTCTCTAGCGGAACCTACGAGCAGTACTTC
TRBJ2-7	TRBV27	.	.	CASSSGAYEQYF	TGTGCCAGCAGTTCCGGGGCCTACGAGCAGTACTTC
TRBJ2-7	TRBV10-1	.	.	CASSERGQRSEQYF	TGCGCCAGCAGTGAGAGGGGACAAAGGAGCGAGCAGTACTTC
TRBJ2-3	TRBV11-2	TRBD2	.	CASSYLAGVWTDTQYF	TGTGCCAGCAGCTATTTAGCGGGAGTTTGGACAGATACGCAGTATTTT
TRBJ2-6	TRBV29-1	.	.	CSVDWTGANVLTF	TGCAGCGTCGACTGGACTGGGGCCAACGTCCTGACTTTC
TRBJ2-7	TRBV27	TRBD2	.	CASSFIYSGGSHEQYF	TGTGCCAGCAGTTTCATATACAGCGGGGGATCACACGAGCAGTACTTC
TRBJ2-1	TRBV9	.	.	CASSQARGSYNEQFF	TGTGCCAGCAGCCAAGCAAGGGGCTCATACAATGAGCAGTTCTTC
TRBJ2-7	TRBV5-1	.	.	CASSGGLGMSEQYF	TGCGCCAGCAGCGGGGGACTGGGAATGTCCGAGCAGTACTTC
TRBJ2-1	TRBV10-1	.	.	CASSDSGEQFF	TGCGCCAGCAGTGACTCGGGGGAGCAGTTCTTC
TRBJ1-2	TRBV9	TRBD1	.	CASSAPRTGGTYGYTF	TGTGCCAGCAGCGCGCCTCGGACAGGGGGCACCTATGGCTACACCTTC
TRBJ2-6	TRBV21-1	.	.	CASSTRLFSGANVLTF	TGTGCCAGCAGCACCCGTCTCTTCTCTGGGGCCAACGTCCTGACTTTC
TRBJ2-3	TRBV11-3	.	.	CASSLGPSTDTQYF	TGTGCCAGCAGCTTAGGGCCAAGCACAGATACGCAGTATTTT
TRBJ1-1	TRBV4-1	.	.	CASSQGLVAEAFF	TGCGCCAGCAGCCAGGGGCTCGTAGCTGAAGCTTTCTTT
TRBJ1-2	TRBV30	.	.	CAWSVSQVFYGYTF	TGTGCCTGGAGTGTAAGCCAGGTTTTCTATGGCTACACCTTC
TRBJ1-1	TRBV30	TRBD1	few	CAWIFGTDVAFF	TGTGCCTGGATTTTTGGGACAGATGTAGCTTTCTTT
TRBJ2-1	TRBV9	.	.	CASSPLGGNEQFF	TGTGCCAGCAGCCCATTAGGGGGCAATGAGCAGTTCTTC
TRBJ2-2	TRBV10-2	.	.	CATRSSVLRELFF	TGCGCCACCCGGTCTAGCGTACTCAGGGAGCTGTTTTTT
TRBJ2-1	TRBV9	TRBD1	.	CASSLTGQRNEQFF	TGTGCCAGCAGCCTTACGGGACAGAGGAATGAGCAGTTCTTC
TRBJ1-1	TRBV27	.	.	CASSPGFRVAEAFF	TGTGCCAGCAGTCCGGGATTTCGGGTAGCTGAAGCTTTCTTT
TRBJ2-1	TRBV4-2	TRBD2	.	CASSLTGLAGAMGHNEQFF	TGTGCCAGCAGCCTAACTGGACTAGCGGGAGCAATGGGACACAATGAGCAGTTCTTC
TRBJ2-1	TRBV19	.	.	CASSIAGLYNEQFF	TGTGCCAGTAGTATAGCGGGACTCTACAATGAGCAGTTCTTC
TRBJ2-7	TRBV15	.	.	CATSSTSSAYEQYF	TGTGCCACCAGCAGTACTAGCTCGGCCTACGAGCAGTACTTC
TRBJ1-1	TRBV2	.	once	CASKSGVNTEAFF	TGTGCCAGCAAGTCAGGGGTGAACACTGAAGCTTTCTTT
TRBJ2-7	TRBV7-2	TRBD1	.	CASSPGTGLLYEQYF	TGTGCCAGCAGTCCAGGGACAGGGCTTCTCTACGAGCAGTACTTC
TRBJ1-1	TRBV9	.	once	CASSVEGTEAFF	TGTGCCAGCAGCGTAGAGGGGACAGAAGCTTTCTTT
TRBJ2-1	TRBV2	TRBD2	.	CASSEALAGGPMNEQFF	TGTGCCAGCAGTGAAGCGTTAGCGGGAGGGCCGATGAATGAGCAGTTCTTC
TRBJ1-2	TRBV27	.	.	CASSHRSSDRNYGYTF	TGTGCCAGCAGTCATCGAAGCAGCGACAGGAACTATGGCTACACCTTC
TRBJ2-3	TRBV5-1	.	.	CASSLATTSTDTQYF	TGCGCCAGCAGCTTGGCAACTACCTCCACAGATACGCAGTATTTT
TRBJ1-1	TRBV18	TRBD1	.	CASSPMGQWVWNTEAFF	TGTGCCAGCTCACCCATGGGACAGTGGGTTTGGAACACTGAAGCTTTCTTT
TRBJ1-5	TRBV7-2	.	few	CASSLDRSNQPQHF	TGTGCCAGCAGCTTAGACAGAAGCAATCAGCCCCAGCATTTT
TRBJ2-3	TRBV30	.	.	CAWGGAGEETSTDTQYF	TGTGCCTGGGGTGGAGCGGGTGAGGAGACTAGCACAGATACGCAGTATTTT